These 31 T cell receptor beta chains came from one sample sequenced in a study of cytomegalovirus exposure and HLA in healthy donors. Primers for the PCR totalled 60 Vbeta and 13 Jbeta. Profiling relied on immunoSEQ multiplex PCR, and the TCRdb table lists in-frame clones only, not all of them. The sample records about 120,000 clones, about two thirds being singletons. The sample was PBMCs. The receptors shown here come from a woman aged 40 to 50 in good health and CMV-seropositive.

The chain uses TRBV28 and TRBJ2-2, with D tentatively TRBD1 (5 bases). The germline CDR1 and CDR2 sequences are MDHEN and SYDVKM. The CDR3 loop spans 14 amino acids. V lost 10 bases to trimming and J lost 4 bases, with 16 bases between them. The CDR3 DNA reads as TGTGCCACACACAGGACCTCGGGCACCGGGGAGCTGTTTTTT. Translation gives CATHRTSGTGELFF.

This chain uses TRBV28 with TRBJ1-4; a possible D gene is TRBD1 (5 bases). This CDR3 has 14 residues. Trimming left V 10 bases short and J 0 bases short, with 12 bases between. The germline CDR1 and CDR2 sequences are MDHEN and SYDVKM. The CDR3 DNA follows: TGTGCCACCTCGACAGTGGCAACTAATGAAAAACTGTTTTTT. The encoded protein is CATSTVATNEKLFF.

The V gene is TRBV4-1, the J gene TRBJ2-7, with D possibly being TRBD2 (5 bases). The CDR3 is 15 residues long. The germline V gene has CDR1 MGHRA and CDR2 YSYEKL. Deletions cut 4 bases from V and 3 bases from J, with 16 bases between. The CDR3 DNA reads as TGCGCCAGCAGCCCCATCGAGGGCCTTCGCTACGAGCAGTACTTC. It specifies CASSPIEGLRYEQYF.

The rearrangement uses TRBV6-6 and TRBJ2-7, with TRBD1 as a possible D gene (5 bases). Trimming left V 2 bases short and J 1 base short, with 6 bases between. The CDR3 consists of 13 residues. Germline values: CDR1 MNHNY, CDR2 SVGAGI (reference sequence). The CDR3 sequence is CASSYGASYEQYF. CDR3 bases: TGTGCCAGCAGTTACGGGGCTTCCTACGAGCAGTACTTC.

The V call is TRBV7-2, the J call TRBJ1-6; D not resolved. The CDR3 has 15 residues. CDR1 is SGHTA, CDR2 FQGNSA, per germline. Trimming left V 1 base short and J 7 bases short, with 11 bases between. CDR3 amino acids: CASSLGGLGNSPLHF. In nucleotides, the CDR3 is TGTGCCAGCAGCTTAGGAGGGTTGGGGAATTCACCCCTCCACTTT. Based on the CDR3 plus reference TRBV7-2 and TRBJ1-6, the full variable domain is GAGVSQSPSNKVTEKGKDVELRCDPISGHTALYWYRQSLGQGLEFLIYFQGNSAPDKSGLPSDRFSAERTGGSVSTLTIQRTQQEDSAVYLCASSLGGLGNSPLHFGNGTRLTVT.

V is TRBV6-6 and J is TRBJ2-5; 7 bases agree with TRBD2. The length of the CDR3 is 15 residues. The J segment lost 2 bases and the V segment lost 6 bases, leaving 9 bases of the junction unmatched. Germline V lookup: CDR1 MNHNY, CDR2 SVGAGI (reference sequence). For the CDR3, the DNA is TGTGCCAGCAGACCACCCCCCGGGGGGCAAGAGACCCAGTACTTC. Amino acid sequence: CASRPPPGGQETQYF.

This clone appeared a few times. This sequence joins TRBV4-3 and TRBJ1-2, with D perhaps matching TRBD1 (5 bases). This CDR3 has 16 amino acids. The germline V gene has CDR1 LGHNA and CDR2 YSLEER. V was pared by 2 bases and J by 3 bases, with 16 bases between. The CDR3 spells CASSQSGFREDYGYTF. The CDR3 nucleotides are TGCGCCAGCAGCCAAAGTGGATTCAGGGAGGACTATGGCTACACCTTC.

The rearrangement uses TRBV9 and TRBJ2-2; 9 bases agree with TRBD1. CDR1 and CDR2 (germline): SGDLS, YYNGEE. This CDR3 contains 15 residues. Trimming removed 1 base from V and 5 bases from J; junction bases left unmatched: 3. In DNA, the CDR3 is TGTGCCAGCAGCGTACGGGACAGGGTTACCGGGGAGCTGTTTTTT. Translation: CASSVRDRVTGELFF.

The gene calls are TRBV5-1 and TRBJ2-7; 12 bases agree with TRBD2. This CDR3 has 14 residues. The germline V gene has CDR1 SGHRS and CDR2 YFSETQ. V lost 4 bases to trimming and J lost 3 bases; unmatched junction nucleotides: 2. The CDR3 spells CASSTSGGIYEQYF. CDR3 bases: TGCGCCAGCAGCACTAGCGGGGGGATCTACGAGCAGTACTTC.

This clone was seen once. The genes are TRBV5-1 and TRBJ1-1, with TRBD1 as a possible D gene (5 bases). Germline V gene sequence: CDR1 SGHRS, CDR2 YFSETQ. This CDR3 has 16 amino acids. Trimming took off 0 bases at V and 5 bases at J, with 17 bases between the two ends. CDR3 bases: TGCGCCAGCAGCTTGGGGGGTACAGGAAGAACAACTGAAGCTTTCTTT. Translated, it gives CASSLGGTGRTTEAFF.

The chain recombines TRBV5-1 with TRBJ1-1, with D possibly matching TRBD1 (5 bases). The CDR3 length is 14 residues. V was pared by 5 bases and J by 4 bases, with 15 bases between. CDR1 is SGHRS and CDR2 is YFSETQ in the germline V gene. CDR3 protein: CASSFDGRGTEAFF. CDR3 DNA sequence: TGCGCCAGCAGTTTTGACGGAAGGGGCACTGAAGCTTTCTTT.

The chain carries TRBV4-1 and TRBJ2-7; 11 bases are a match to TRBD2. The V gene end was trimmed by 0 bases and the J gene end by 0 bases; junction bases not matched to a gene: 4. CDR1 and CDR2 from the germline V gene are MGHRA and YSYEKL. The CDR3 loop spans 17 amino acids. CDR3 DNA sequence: TGCGCCAGCAGCCAAGATCCACTAGCGGGGGTCTCCTACGAGCAGTACTTC. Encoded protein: CASSQDPLAGVSYEQYF.

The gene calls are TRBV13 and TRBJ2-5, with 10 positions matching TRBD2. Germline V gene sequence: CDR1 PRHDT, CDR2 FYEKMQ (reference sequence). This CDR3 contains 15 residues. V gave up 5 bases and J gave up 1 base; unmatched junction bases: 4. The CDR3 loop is CASSIGTSVQETQYF. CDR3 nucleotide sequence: TGTGCCAGCAGCATTGGGACTAGCGTCCAAGAGACCCAGTACTTC.

The CDR3 protein is CASTRQGMSTEAFF. The CDR3 nucleotides read TGTGCCAGCACTCGACAGGGAATGTCGACTGAAGCTTTCTTT. The chain has TRBV6-1 and TRBJ1-1, with TRBD1 matching over 7 bases. Germline values: CDR1 MNHNS, CDR2 SASEGT. The junction had 10 bases not matched to a gene; V was cut back by 7 bases and J by 5 bases. The CDR3 consists of 14 residues.

The CDR3 DNA reads TGCAGCGTTACCGATTACATGAACACTGAAGCTTTCTTT. Amino acid sequence: CSVTDYMNTEAFF. V usage is TRBV29-1 and J usage is TRBJ1-1; D is uncertain. Germline loops: CDR1 SQVTM, CDR2 ANQGSEA. The CDR3 runs 13 residues. V was pared by 5 bases and J by 0 bases, with 10 bases between.

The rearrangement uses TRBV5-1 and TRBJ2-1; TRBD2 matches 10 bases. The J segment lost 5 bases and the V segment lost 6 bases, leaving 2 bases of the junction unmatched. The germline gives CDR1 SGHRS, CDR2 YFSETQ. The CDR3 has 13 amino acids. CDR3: CASTSGGDNEQFF. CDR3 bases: TGCGCCAGCACAAGCGGGGGGGACAATGAGCAGTTCTTC.

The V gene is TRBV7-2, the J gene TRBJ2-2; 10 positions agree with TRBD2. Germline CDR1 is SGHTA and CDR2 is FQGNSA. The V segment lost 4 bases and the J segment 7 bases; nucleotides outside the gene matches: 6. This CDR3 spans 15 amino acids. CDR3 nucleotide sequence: TGTGCCAGCAGCTCCAAAAGCGGGGGGGACGGGGAGCTGTTTTTT. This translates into CASSSKSGGDGELFF.

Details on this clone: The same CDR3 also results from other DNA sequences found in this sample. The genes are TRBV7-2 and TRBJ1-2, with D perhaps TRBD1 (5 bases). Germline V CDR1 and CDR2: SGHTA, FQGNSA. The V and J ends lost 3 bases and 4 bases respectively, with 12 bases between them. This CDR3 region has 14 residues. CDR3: CASSLGPGGYGYTF. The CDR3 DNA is TGTGCCAGCAGCTTGGGACCGGGAGGCTATGGCTACACCTTC.

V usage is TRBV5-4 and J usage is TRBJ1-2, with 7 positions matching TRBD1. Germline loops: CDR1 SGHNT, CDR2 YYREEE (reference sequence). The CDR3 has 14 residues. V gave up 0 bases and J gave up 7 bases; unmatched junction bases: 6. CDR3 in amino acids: CASSLVQGGGGYTF. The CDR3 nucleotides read TGTGCCAGCAGCTTGGTCCAGGGGGGTGGTGGCTACACCTTC.

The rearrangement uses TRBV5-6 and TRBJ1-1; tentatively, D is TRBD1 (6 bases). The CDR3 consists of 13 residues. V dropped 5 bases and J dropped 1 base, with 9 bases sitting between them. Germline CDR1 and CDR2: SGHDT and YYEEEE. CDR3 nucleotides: TGTGCCAGCAGTCGAGGGGGGAACACTGAAGCTTTCTTT. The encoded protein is CASSRGGNTEAFF.

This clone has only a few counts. This CDR3 is CARLILSGTDPILGSYNSPLHF. The CDR3 nucleotides read TGCGCCCGGCTGATACTTTCCGGGACAGACCCTATTCTTGGCTCCTATAATTCACCCCTCCACTTT. The V gene is TRBV10-1, the J gene TRBJ1-6, with 7 bases matching TRBD1. This CDR3 comprises 22 residues. The V gene end was trimmed by 11 bases and the J gene end by 0 bases; junction bases not matched to a gene: 28. From germline, CDR1 is WNHNN and CDR2 SYGVQD (reference sequence).

The CDR3: CASSLTGDNEKLFF. Written as DNA, the CDR3 is TGCGCCAGCAGCTTGACAGGGGATAATGAAAAACTGTTTTTT. This chain connects TRBV5-1 to TRBJ1-4, with 7 positions matching TRBD1. This CDR3 has 14 residues. The V segment lost 1 base and the J segment 4 bases; nucleotides outside the gene matches: 1. Germline V CDR1 and CDR2: SGHRS, YFSETQ.

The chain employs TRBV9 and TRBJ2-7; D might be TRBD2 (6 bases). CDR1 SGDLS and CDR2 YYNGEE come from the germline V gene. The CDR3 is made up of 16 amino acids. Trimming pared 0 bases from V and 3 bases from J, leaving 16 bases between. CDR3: CASSVEGSGGFYEQYF. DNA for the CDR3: TGTGCCAGCAGCGTAGAAGGTAGCGGTGGATTCTACGAGCAGTACTTC.

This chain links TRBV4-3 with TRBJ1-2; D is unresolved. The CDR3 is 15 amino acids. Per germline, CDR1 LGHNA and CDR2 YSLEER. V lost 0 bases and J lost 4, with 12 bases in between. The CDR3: CASSQEPEYGYGYTF. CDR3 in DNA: TGCGCCAGCAGCCAAGAGCCGGAGTACGGCTATGGCTACACCTTC.

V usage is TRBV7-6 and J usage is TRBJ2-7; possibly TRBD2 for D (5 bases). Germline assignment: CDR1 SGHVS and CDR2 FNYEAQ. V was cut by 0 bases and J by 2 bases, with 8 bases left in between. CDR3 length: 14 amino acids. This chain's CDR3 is CASSLAYGAYEQYF. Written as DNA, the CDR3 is TGTGCCAGCAGCTTAGCGTACGGGGCCTACGAGCAGTACTTC.

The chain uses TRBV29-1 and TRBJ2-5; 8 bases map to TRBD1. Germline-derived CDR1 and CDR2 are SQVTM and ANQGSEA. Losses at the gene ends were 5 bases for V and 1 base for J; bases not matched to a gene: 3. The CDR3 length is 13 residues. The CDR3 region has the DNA TGCAGCGTTACCGGGACAGGCCAAGAGACCCAGTACTTC. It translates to CSVTGTGQETQYF.

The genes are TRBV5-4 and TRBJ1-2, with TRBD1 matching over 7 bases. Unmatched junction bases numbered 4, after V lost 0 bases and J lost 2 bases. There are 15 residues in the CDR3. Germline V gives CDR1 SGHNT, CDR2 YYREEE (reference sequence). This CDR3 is CASSLDRGTNYGYTF. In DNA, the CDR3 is TGTGCCAGCAGCTTGGACAGGGGAACCAACTATGGCTACACCTTC.

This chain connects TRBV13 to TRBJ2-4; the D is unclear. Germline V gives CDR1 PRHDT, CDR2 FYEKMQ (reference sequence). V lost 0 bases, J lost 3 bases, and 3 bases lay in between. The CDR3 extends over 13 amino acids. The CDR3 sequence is CASSLGSKNIQYF. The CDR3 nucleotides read TGTGCCAGCAGCTTAGGCAGCAAAAACATTCAGTACTTC.

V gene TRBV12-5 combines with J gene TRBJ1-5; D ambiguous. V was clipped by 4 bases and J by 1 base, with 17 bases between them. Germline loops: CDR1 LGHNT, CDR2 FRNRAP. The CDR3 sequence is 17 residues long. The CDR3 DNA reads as TGTGCTAGTGGTTCCCGGGTGGTCGGTGCGAGCAATCAGCCCCAGCATTTT. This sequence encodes CASGSRVVGASNQPQHF.

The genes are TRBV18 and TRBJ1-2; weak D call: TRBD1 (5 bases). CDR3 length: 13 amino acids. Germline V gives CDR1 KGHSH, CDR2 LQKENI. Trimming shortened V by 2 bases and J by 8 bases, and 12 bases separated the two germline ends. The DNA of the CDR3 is TGTGCCAGCTCACCAGACAGTTCCAAAGGCTACACCTTC. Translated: CASSPDSSKGYTF.

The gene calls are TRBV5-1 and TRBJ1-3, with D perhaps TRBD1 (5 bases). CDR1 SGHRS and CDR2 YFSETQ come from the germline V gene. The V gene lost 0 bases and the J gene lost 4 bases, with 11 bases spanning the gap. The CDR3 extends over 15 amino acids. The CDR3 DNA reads TGCGCCAGCAGCTTGGGGGGCGCTTCGGGAAACACCATATATTTT. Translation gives CASSLGGASGNTIYF.